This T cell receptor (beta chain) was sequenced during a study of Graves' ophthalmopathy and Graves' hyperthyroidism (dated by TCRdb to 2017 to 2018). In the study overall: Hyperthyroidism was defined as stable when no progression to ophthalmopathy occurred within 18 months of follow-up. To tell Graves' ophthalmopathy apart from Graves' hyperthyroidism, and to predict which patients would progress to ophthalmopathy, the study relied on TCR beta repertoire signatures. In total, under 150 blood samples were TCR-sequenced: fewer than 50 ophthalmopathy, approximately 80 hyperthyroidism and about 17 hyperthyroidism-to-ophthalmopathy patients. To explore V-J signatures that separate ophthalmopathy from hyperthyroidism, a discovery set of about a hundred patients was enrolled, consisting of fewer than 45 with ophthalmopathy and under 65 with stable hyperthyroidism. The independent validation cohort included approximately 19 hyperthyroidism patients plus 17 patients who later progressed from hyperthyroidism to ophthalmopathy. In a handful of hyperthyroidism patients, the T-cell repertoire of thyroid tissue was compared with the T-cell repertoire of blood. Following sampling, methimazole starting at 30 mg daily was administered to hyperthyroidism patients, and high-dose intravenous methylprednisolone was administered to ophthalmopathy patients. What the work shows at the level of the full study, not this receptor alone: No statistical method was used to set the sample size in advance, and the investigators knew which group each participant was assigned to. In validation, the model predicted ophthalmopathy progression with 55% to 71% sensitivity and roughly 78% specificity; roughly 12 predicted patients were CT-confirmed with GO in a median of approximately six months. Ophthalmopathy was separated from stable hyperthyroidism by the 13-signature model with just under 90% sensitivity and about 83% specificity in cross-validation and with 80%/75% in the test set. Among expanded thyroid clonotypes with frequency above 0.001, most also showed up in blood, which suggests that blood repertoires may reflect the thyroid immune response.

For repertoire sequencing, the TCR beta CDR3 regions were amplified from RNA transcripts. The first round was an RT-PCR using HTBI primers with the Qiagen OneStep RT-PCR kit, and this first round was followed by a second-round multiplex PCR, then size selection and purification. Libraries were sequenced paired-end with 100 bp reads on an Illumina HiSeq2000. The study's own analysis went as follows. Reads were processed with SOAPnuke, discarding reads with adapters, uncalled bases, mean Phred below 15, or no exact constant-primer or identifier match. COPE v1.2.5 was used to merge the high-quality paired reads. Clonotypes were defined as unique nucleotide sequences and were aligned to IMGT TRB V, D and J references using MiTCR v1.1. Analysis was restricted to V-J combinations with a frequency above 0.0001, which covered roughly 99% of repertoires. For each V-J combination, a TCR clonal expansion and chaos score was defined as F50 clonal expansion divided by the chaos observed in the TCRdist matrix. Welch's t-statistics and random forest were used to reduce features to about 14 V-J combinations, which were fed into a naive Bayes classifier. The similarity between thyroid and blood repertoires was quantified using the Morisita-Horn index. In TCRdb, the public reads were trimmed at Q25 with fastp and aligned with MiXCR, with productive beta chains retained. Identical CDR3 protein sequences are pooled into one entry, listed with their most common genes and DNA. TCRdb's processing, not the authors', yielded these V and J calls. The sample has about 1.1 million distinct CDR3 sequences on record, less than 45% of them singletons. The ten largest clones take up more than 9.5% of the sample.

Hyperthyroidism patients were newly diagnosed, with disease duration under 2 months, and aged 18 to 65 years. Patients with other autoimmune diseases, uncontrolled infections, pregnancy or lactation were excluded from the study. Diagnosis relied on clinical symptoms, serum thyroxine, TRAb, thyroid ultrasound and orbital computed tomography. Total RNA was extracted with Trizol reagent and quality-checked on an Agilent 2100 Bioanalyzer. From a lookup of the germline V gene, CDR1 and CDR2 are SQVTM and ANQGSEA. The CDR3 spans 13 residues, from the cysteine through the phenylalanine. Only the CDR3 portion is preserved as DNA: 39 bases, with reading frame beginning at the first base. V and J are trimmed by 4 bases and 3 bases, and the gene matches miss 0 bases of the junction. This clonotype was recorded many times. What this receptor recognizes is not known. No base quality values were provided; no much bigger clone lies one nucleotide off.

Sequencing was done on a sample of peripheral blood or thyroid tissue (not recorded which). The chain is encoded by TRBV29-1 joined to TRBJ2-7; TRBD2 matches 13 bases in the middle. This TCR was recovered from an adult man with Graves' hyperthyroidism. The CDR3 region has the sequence CSVGTSGGYEQYF. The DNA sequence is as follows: TGCAGCGTTGGGACTAGCGGGGGCTACGAGCAGTACTTC.